The present entry profiles one T cell receptor (beta chain) with its context. In Cohort 3, a recovered donor had either two negative PCRs, clearance, or symptom resolution. The sample belongs to a study of blood T cell repertoires in COVID-19. Authors' processing steps: For nucleated cells, counts were estimated from reference gene primer amplification. Produced via immunoSEQ multiplex PCR; TCRdb's table is partial and in-frame only. From that table come the V and J calls and clone size; the DNA was used to work out D and trimming. The sample lists over 300,000 clones, roughly 85% seen once, with 5.5% to 7% in the top ten. Sequenced: PBMCs or T cells enriched from blood (not recorded which). This clonotype originated in a woman aged 30 to 39 who had recovered from COVID-19.

The CDR3 DNA reads TGTGCCAGCAGCTCTCCGGGATATGGCTACACCTTC. Translating it yields CASSSPGYGYTF. The chain is built from TRBV5-5 and TRBJ1-2, with D unclear. This CDR3 has 12 residues. Germline-derived CDR1 and CDR2 are SGHKS and YYEKEE (reference sequence). Trimming removed 3 bases from V and 5 bases from J, with 8 bases in between.